These 9 T cell receptor beta chains were all obtained from the same sample, sequenced in a study of regulatory T cells in long-lasting Graves disease. The sample's time point: newly diagnosed GD, antithyroid drugs for less than 3 months. Extracted PBMC RNA gave rise to the TCR library. The authors built TCR beta libraries using iRepertoire HTBI primers and Arm-PCR of CDR3 regions. From the multiplex PCR reads, TCRdb called clonotypes with MiXCR, one entry per CDR3 protein. The sample includes hundreds of thousands of distinct CDR3 sequences, around 11% of them seen just once. A further study also used this sample, focusing on T cells in Graves' hyperthyroidism and ophthalmopathy.

The sequenced sample was peripheral blood mononuclear cells (PBMCs), obtained at new diagnosis, from a patient treated with antithyroid drugs. The receptor source for this set is a woman aged 25-40 years with Graves disease.

The chain couples TRBV10-3 to TRBJ2-3, with D unresolved. The CDR3 has 15 residues. Trimming took off 3 bases at V and 4 bases at J, with 14 bases between the two ends. CDR1 is ENHRY, CDR2 SYGVKD, per germline. The CDR3 sequence is CAISDPLTGSDTQYF. For the CDR3, the DNA is TGTGCCATCAGTGATCCACTCACCGGTTCAGATACGCAGTATTTT.

This clonotype was counted at least ten times. The V call is TRBV11-3, the J call TRBJ2-3; D unclear. The germline V gene encodes CDR1 SGHNT and CDR2 YENEEA. The CDR3 runs to 14 residues. V was shortened by 0 bases and J by 6 bases, with 10 bases between the two germline ends. CDR3 protein: CASSLDLHSDTQYF. For the CDR3, the DNA is TGTGCCAGCAGCTTAGATCTCCACTCGGATACGCAGTATTTT.

In this sample, this clonotype turned up a few times. The rearrangement joins TRBV7-2 to TRBJ2-7, with D unclear. The CDR3 extends over 13 amino acids. V lost 5 bases and J 3 bases, leaving 11 bases between the germline ends. Per germline, CDR1 SGHTA and CDR2 FQGNSA. The DNA of the CDR3 is TGTGCCAGCAGCGGCGGCGGACGCTACGAGCAGTACTTC. The encoded protein is CASSGGGRYEQYF.

This clonotype showed up many times. The chain has TRBV3-1 and TRBJ1-1; tentative D call: TRBD1 (6 bases). Trimming removed 4 bases from V and 3 bases from J, with 12 bases in between. The CDR3 runs to 14 residues. Germline V gene sequence: CDR1 LGHDT, CDR2 YNNKEL (reference sequence). CDR3 protein: CASSPDYRDTEAFF. CDR3 nucleotides: TGTGCCAGCAGCCCCGACTACAGGGACACTGAAGCTTTCTTT. The variable domain in full, with the rest retrieved from reference TRBV3-1 and TRBJ1-1, is DTAVSQTPKYLVTQMGNDKSIKCEQNLGHDTMYWYKQDSKKFLKIMFSYNNKELIINETVPNRFSPKSPDKAHLNLHINSLELGDSAVYFCASSPDYRDTEAFFGQGTRLTVV.

The sample holds many counts of this clonotype. The chain is built from TRBV6-1 and TRBJ1-1, with 7 bases matching TRBD1. Germline V gene lookup returns CDR1 MNHNS and CDR2 SASEGT. The CDR3 spans 15 residues. The trim removed 6 bases at V and 3 bases at J, leaving 10 bases unmatched. The CDR3 DNA follows: TGTGCCAGCAGCGGACACCAGGGGGGTTACACTGAAGCTTTCTTT. As protein: CASSGHQGGYTEAFF.

The rearrangement joins TRBV5-1 to TRBJ2-5; possible D gene TRBD1, 5 bases. Looked up from germline, CDR1 is SGHRS and CDR2 is YFSETQ. V was clipped by 3 bases and J by 1 base, with 22 bases between them. CDR3 length: 18 residues. The CDR3 DNA reads as TGCGCCAGCAGCTCCAATTTTGGGCCCAAGGGGATCCAAGAGACCCAGTACTTC. Its translation: CASSSNFGPKGIQETQYF. Variable domain in full (rest from reference TRBV5-1 and TRBJ2-5): KAGVTQTPRYLIKTRGQQVTLSCSPISGHRSVSWYQQTPGQGLQFLFEYFSETQRNKGNFPGRFSGRQFSNSRSEMNVSTLELGDSALYLCASSSNFGPKGIQETQYFGPGTRLLVL.

This clonotype was seen repeatedly, ten times or more. V and J are TRBV7-9 and TRBJ2-7; a possible D gene is TRBD2 (6 bases). The CDR3 extends over 15 amino acids. The germline V gene has CDR1 SEHNR and CDR2 FQNEAQ (reference sequence). V was clipped by 1 base and J by 3 bases, with 13 bases between them. CDR3 protein: CASSLGRQTSYEQYF. In DNA, the CDR3 is TGTGCCAGCAGCTTAGGTAGACAGACTAGCTACGAGCAGTACTTC.

This clonotype was seen only a few times. The chain carries TRBV19 and TRBJ1-1; D not resolved. V lost 0 bases and J 7 bases, leaving 15 bases between the germline ends. There are 15 residues in the CDR3. Looked up from germline, CDR1 is LNHDA and CDR2 is SQIVND (reference sequence). In DNA form, the CDR3 reads TGTGCCAGTAGTATAGATCAGGTAGGGCCTTATGAAGCTTTCTTT. Translating it yields CASSIDQVGPYEAFF.

This clonotype has more than one count but fewer than ten. V usage is TRBV13 and J usage is TRBJ1-3; D perhaps matches TRBD1 (5 bases). The germline gives CDR1 PRHDT, CDR2 FYEKMQ (reference sequence). The germline V and J ends were trimmed by 5 bases and 0 bases, with 14 bases remaining between them. This CDR3 comprises 16 residues. This chain's CDR3 is CASSPTLTVSGNTIYF. CDR3 DNA sequence: TGTGCCAGCAGCCCCACCCTGACAGTCTCTGGAAACACCATATATTTT.